This T cell receptor (beta chain) was found in a study of CD8 T cells in Susac syndrome. A remark on this clonotype: The antigen is not known.

When the RNA was reverse transcribed, random hexamers were used with an input of roughly 0.5 to 1 ug. An immunoSEQ multiplex PCR generated amplified TCR beta CDR3 products spanning 54 Vbeta and 13 Jbeta. TCRdb re-analysed the immunoSEQ multiplex PCR reads in MiXCR, keeping a single row per CDR3 protein. This table holds 150,000 to 200,000 distinct CDR3 sequences, 80% to 95% found once. Study findings and constraints: As the study acknowledged, the number of individuals who were part of its TCR sequencing and HLA analysis was relatively small.

This CDR3 is built from 15 residues. Losses at the gene ends were 2 bases for V and 3 bases for J; bases not matched to a gene: 7. Per germline, CDR1 SGHTA and CDR2 FQGTGA. Material: CD4+ T cells from PBMCs. This TCR was recovered from a human donor in good health. The genes are TRBV7-3 and TRBJ2-7, with TRBD1 matching over 7 bases. The CDR3 coding sequence is TGTGCCAGCAGCTTAGCGACAGGGCCTGACTACGAGCAGTACTTC. The encoded protein is CASSLATGPDYEQYF. Together with reference TRBV7-3 and TRBJ2-7, the CDR3 gives the full variable domain: GAGVSQTPSNKVTEKGKYVELRCDPISGHTALYWYRQSLGQGPEFLIYFQGTGAADDSGLPNDRFFAVRPEGSVSTLKIQRTERGDSAVYLCASSLATGPDYEQYFGPGTRLTVT.